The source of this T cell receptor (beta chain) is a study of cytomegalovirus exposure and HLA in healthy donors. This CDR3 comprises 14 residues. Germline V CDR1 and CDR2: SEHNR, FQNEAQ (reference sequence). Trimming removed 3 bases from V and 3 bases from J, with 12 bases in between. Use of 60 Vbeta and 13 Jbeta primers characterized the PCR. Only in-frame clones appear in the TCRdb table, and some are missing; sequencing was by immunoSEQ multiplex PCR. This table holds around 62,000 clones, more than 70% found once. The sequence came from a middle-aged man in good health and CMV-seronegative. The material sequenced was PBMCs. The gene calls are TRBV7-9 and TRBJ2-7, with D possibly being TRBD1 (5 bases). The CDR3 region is CASSFSEGDYEQYF. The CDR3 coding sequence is TGTGCCAGCAGCTTTTCTGAAGGGGACTACGAGCAGTACTTC.